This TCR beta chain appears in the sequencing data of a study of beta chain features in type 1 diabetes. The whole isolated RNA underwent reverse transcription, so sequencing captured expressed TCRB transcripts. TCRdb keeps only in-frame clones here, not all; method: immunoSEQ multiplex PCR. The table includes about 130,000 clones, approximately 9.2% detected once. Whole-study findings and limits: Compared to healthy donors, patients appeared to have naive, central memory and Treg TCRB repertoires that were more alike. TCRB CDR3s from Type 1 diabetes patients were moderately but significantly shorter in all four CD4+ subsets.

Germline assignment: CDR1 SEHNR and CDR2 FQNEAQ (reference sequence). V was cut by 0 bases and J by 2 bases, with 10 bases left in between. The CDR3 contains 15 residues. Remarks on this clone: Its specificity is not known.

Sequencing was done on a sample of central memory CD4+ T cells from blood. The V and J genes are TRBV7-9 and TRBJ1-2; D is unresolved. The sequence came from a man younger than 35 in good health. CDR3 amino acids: CASSLALKQNYGYTF. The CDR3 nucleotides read TGTGCCAGCAGCTTAGCGCTAAAACAGAACTATGGCTACACCTTC.